The 32 T cell receptor beta chains below come from one sample, sequenced in a study of Ad26.COV2.S vaccination and SARS-CoV-2 variants. Libraries were prepared by immunoSEQ multiplex PCR; TCRdb keeps only in-frame clonotypes and omits some of them. The data show around 250,000 clones, around 85% seen once. The treatment here: about 20 received Ad26.COV2.S at low or high dose, single or two shots; roughly five received placebo; per-sample allocation not given. Day 63 following the first vaccine or placebo injection was when the samples were taken. The sample consisted of peripheral blood, taken in a trial of Ad26.COV2.S vaccine versus placebo. These receptors were collected from a person between 18 and 60 years old who received the Ad26.COV2.S COVID-19 vaccine or a placebo.

This chain links TRBV11-3 with TRBJ2-1, with 10 bases fitting TRBD2. Germline V gene sequence: CDR1 SGHNT, CDR2 YENEEA. This CDR3 has 15 residues. The ends lost 5 bases at V and 5 bases at J; junction bases unmatched: 6. In nucleotides, the CDR3 is TGTGCCAGCAGCCCCGGGACTAGCGCGAACAATGAGCAGTTCTTC. This gives the protein CASSPGTSANNEQFF.

The rearrangement joins TRBV5-1 to TRBJ2-2; 8 nucleotides agree with TRBD2. V shed 4 bases, J shed 3 bases, and the junction held 11 bases outside the gene matches. The CDR3 is 17 residues long. Germline values: CDR1 SGHRS, CDR2 YFSETQ. CDR3 nucleotides: TGCGCCAGCAGCCCCCACCGGGGGGGGCTGTACACCGGGGAGCTGTTTTTT. Amino acids: CASSPHRGGLYTGELFF.

The rearrangement joins TRBV11-1 to TRBJ1-5; D is unresolved. Germline-derived CDR1 and CDR2 are SGHAT and FQDESV (reference sequence). V gave up 3 bases and J gave up 5 bases, with 8 bases separating them. This CDR3 spans 13 amino acids. CDR3 in amino acids: CASSLGRHQPQHF. The CDR3 DNA is TGTGCCAGCAGCTTGGGGAGACATCAGCCCCAGCATTTT.

The rearrangement joins TRBV24-1 to TRBJ1-4; D gene ambiguous. This CDR3 is built from 12 residues. Deletions cut 7 bases from V and 8 bases from J, with 10 bases between. CDR1 is KGHDR, CDR2 SFDVKD, per germline. The CDR3 DNA reads as TGTGCCACCAGCGGTGTAGGAGAAAAACTGTTTTTT. This encodes CATSGVGEKLFF.

This clone was observed a handful of times. The CDR3 nucleotides read TGTGCCAGCAGTGAGGGTGGCGGCTGGGCCGAGACCCAGTACTTC. This codes for CASSEGGGWAETQYF. The chain employs TRBV25-1 and TRBJ2-5, with D unclear. CDR1 is MGHDK and CDR2 is SYGVNS in the germline V gene. CDR3 size: 15 residues. Trimming took off 3 bases at V and 5 bases at J, with 16 bases between the two ends.

The genes are TRBV11-1 and TRBJ2-7, with D maybe TRBD1 (6 bases). The V gene lost 7 bases and the J gene lost 0 bases, with 13 bases spanning the gap. Germline V gene lookup returns CDR1 SGHAT and CDR2 FQDESV (reference sequence). This CDR3 has 14 amino acids. CDR3 nucleotides: TGTGCCAGCAACTCGGACAGTAGCTCCTACGAGCAGTACTTC. Its protein is CASNSDSSSYEQYF. The complete variable domain, with remaining parts taken from reference TRBV11-1 and TRBJ2-7, reads EAEVAQSPRYKITEKSQAVAFWCDPISGHATLYWYRQILGQGPELLVQFQDESVVDDSQLPKDRFSAERLKGVDSTLKIQPAELGDSAMYLCASNSDSSSYEQYFGPGTRLTVT.

The chain combines TRBV4-1 with TRBJ2-5; D remains ambiguous. CDR3 length: 16 amino acids. The ends were cut back, 2 bases at V and 4 bases at J, with 17 bases in the middle. Germline-derived CDR1 and CDR2 are MGHRA and YSYEKL. DNA of the CDR3: TGCGCCAGCAGCCAACCCCCCGGGTCGGTGAGAGAGACCCAGTACTTC. Translation gives CASSQPPGSVRETQYF.

The rearrangement uses TRBV19 and TRBJ2-3; D tentatively fits TRBD1 or TRBD2 (5 bases each). This CDR3 contains 15 residues. Germline V gene data show CDR1 as LNHDA and CDR2 as SQIVND (reference sequence). Trimming took 3 bases from V and 0 from J, leaving 10 bases between them. Here the CDR3 DNA reads TGTGCCAGTAGTATGGGGGTAGGAAGCACAGATACGCAGTATTTT. Amino acid sequence: CASSMGVGSTDTQYF.

CDR3: CASSPPNSYEQYF. The CDR3, as DNA: TGTGCCAGCAGCCCCCCGAACTCCTACGAGCAGTACTTC. The chain uses TRBV7-2 and TRBJ2-7; D uncertain. The CDR3 extends over 13 amino acids. V shed 5 bases and J shed 0 bases, with 8 bases lying between them. CDR1 and CDR2 from the germline V gene are SGHTA and FQGNSA.

V gene TRBV6-5 combines with J gene TRBJ2-7; 8 bases line up with TRBD2. The length of the CDR3 is 14 residues. Germline-derived CDR1 and CDR2 are MNHEY and SVGAGI. V shed 5 bases, J shed 7 bases, and the junction held 10 bases outside the gene matches. The CDR3 is CASSTRGGAEEQYV. The CDR3 nucleotides are TGTGCCAGCAGTACCCGGGGGGGGGCAGAAGAGCAGTACGTC.

The chain employs TRBV4-2 and TRBJ1-1; unclear D gene. The germline V gene encodes CDR1 LGHNA and CDR2 YNFKEQ. Trimming left V 1 base short and J 1 base short, with 7 bases between. The CDR3 contains 14 residues. In DNA form, the CDR3 reads TGTGCCAGCAGCCAAGTCGTTCAGAACACTGAAGCTTTCTTT. Its protein product is CASSQVVQNTEAFF.

A remark on this clone: This sample also contains other DNA sequences that code for the same CDR3. The chain links TRBV7-2 to TRBJ2-2; 8 positions agree with TRBD2. The germline gives CDR1 SGHTA, CDR2 FQGNSA. The CDR3 spans 15 residues. V was clipped by 5 bases and J by 2 bases; unmatched bases: 4. This CDR3 is CASSPTSGNTGELFF. The CDR3 DNA sequence: TGTGCCAGCAGCCCAACTAGCGGCAACACCGGGGAGCTGTTTTTT.

V usage is TRBV4-3 and J usage is TRBJ1-1; D is ambiguous. V gave up 0 bases and J gave up 3 bases, with 8 bases separating them. Germline assignment: CDR1 LGHNA and CDR2 YSLEER. This CDR3 spans 14 amino acids. In DNA form, the CDR3 reads TGCGCCAGCAGCCAAGAGGTTTTGGACACTGAAGCTTTCTTT. As protein: CASSQEVLDTEAFF.

This rearrangement joins TRBV19 to TRBJ1-4; D is unclear. CDR1 is LNHDA and CDR2 is SQIVND in the germline V gene (reference sequence). CDR3 length: 17 residues. V was trimmed by 3 bases and J by 0 bases, leaving 14 bases between them. This chain's CDR3 is CASSIYGSGSTNEKLFF. The CDR3 DNA reads as TGTGCCAGTAGTATTTATGGGTCGGGATCAACTAATGAAAAACTGTTTTTT. Filled out from reference TRBV19 and TRBJ1-4, the complete variable domain reads DGGITQSPKYLFRKEGQNVTLSCEQNLNHDAMYWYRQDPGQGLRLIYYSQIVNDFQKGDIAEGYSVSREKKESFPLTVTSAQKNPTAFYLCASSIYGSGSTNEKLFFGSGTQLSVL.

This clone was seen a handful of times. The gene calls are TRBV19 and TRBJ2-1; D is perhaps TRBD1 or TRBD2 (5 bases each). Trimming removed 6 bases at V and 6 bases at J, with 18 bases between. The CDR3 has 15 amino acids. Germline V gives CDR1 LNHDA, CDR2 SQIVND (reference sequence). CDR3 sequence: CASRDRRGHVNEQFF. CDR3 nucleotides: TGTGCCAGTAGAGACCGCCGGGGCCACGTCAATGAGCAGTTCTTC. The full variable domain, its missing parts supplied by reference TRBV19 and TRBJ2-1, is DGGITQSPKYLFRKEGQNVTLSCEQNLNHDAMYWYRQDPGQGLRLIYYSQIVNDFQKGDIAEGYSVSREKKESFPLTVTSAQKNPTAFYLCASRDRRGHVNEQFFGPGTRLTVL.

The chain recombines TRBV7-2 with TRBJ2-7; TRBD1 aligns across 9 bases. The CDR3 length is 14 residues. Looked up from germline, CDR1 is SGHTA and CDR2 is FQGNSA. V trimming: 1 base; J trimming: 6 bases; junction bases outside the gene matches: 4. This chain's CDR3 is CASSLGGTGSEQYF. The CDR3, as DNA: TGTGCCAGCAGCTTAGGGGGGACAGGGTCCGAGCAGTACTTC.

CDR3: CASSLRGLYNEQFF. The CDR3 DNA reads as TGTGCCAGCAGCCTGCGGGGCCTCTACAATGAGCAGTTCTTC. The chain is built from TRBV27 and TRBJ2-1; D perhaps matches TRBD2 (6 bases). This CDR3 is 14 amino acids long. V lost 6 bases, J lost 3 bases, and 12 bases lay in between. Germline loops: CDR1 MNHEY, CDR2 SMNVEV (reference sequence).

This clone has just one count. The chain combines TRBV2 with TRBJ2-1; D might be TRBD1 (6 bases). CDR1 is SNHLY and CDR2 is FYNNEI in the germline V gene. Trimming pared 8 bases from V and 6 bases from J, leaving 14 bases between. This CDR3 contains 13 residues. The CDR3 is CASVRTVSNEQFF. Written as DNA, the CDR3 is TGTGCCAGCGTAAGGACAGTCAGCAATGAGCAGTTCTTC. Full variable domain (missing parts from reference TRBV2 and TRBJ2-1): EPEVTQTPSHQVTQMGQEVILRCVPISNHLYFYWYRQILGQKVEFLVSFYNNEISEKSEIFDDQFSVERPDGSNFTLKIRSTKLEDSAMYFCASVRTVSNEQFFGPGTRLTVL.

The chain uses TRBV29-1 and TRBJ1-1; possible D gene TRBD1, 5 bases. Germline V CDR1 and CDR2: SQVTM, ANQGSEA. V was pared by 2 bases and J by 0 bases, with 13 bases between. CDR3 size: 15 residues. The CDR3 DNA follows: TGCAGCGTTGAACCTTTCGGGGGATTGAACACTGAAGCTTTCTTT. It translates to CSVEPFGGLNTEAFF.

This rearrangement joins TRBV19 to TRBJ1-1; 9 bases fit TRBD1. Germline assignment: CDR1 LNHDA and CDR2 SQIVND (reference sequence). The CDR3 is 14 amino acids. J gave up 1 base and V 3 bases, and 0 bases lay outside the gene matches. CDR3: CASSMDRGNTEAFF. The CDR3 region has the DNA TGTGCCAGTAGTATGGACAGGGGGAACACTGAAGCTTTCTTT.

CDR3 sequence (DNA): TGTGCCAGCAGCTCCAACGTGCGGACAGAAGGCTACACCTTC. It codes for CASSSNVRTEGYTF. The chain links TRBV11-2 to TRBJ1-2, with a possible D match to TRBD1 (6 bases). The germline V gene encodes CDR1 SGHAT and CDR2 FQNNGV. V was cut by 4 bases and J by 8 bases, with 17 bases left in between. This CDR3 spans 14 amino acids.

The gene calls are TRBV7-9 and TRBJ2-5, with D unresolved. CDR3 length equals 14 residues. CDR1 is SEHNR, CDR2 FQNEAQ, per germline (reference sequence). The V end lost 0 bases, the J end lost 2 bases, and 7 bases lay between the germline ends. CDR3 nucleotides: TGTGCCAGCAGCTTAGCTCTAGAGCAAGAGACCCAGTACTTC. It encodes CASSLALEQETQYF.

This clone was seen a single time. This rearrangement joins TRBV7-2 to TRBJ1-2, with D possibly TRBD1 on 6 matching bases. CDR3 length: 15 residues. V was cut by 2 bases and J by 3 bases, with 13 bases left in between. Germline V gene lookup returns CDR1 SGHTA and CDR2 FQGNSA. The CDR3 loop is CASSLQGRVDYGYTF. The CDR3 DNA reads as TGTGCCAGCAGCTTACAGGGGAGGGTTGACTATGGCTACACCTTC.

This rearrangement joins TRBV5-1 to TRBJ1-4; D is ambiguous. The CDR3 length is 15 residues. V lost 4 bases to trimming and J lost 0 bases, with 10 bases between them. Germline V gene data show CDR1 as SGHRS and CDR2 as YFSETQ. CDR3 DNA sequence: TGCGCCAGCAGCCCCTGGACGACAACTAATGAAAAACTGTTTTTT. Protein sequence: CASSPWTTTNEKLFF.

The rearrangement uses TRBV20-1 and TRBJ2-1; 11 positions agree with TRBD1. The length of the CDR3 is 11 residues. Germline V gives CDR1 DFQATT, CDR2 SNEGSKA (reference sequence). V lost 5 bases and J lost 9; bases outside the gene matches: 0. DNA of the CDR3: TGCAGTGCTGGGACAGGGGGTGAGCAGTTCTTC. Residues: CSAGTGGEQFF.

Concerning this clone: The sample carries other DNA sequences with the same CDR3. The rearrangement joins TRBV29-1 to TRBJ2-3; D is unresolved. Germline CDR1 reads SQVTM; CDR2 reads ANQGSEA. Trimming removed 0 bases at V and 1 base at J, with 2 bases between. This CDR3 is 12 amino acids long. This CDR3 reads CSVEDGTDTQYF. The CDR3 DNA sequence: TGCAGCGTTGAAGACGGCACAGATACGCAGTATTTT.

The CDR3 loop reads CASSPPRAGEQYV. The CDR3 nucleotides are TGTGCCAGCAGCCCCCCGAGGGCGGGCGAGCAGTACGTC. V is TRBV6-2 or TRBV6-3 and J is TRBJ2-7; D is perhaps TRBD2 (5 bases). CDR3 length: 13 residues. The germline gives CDR1 MNHEY, CDR2 SVGEGT. V lost 6 bases and J 6 bases, leaving 15 bases between the germline ends.

V is TRBV7-8 and J is TRBJ2-7; 9 bases line up with TRBD1. Germline loops: CDR1 SGHVS, CDR2 FQNEAQ. V lost 3 bases, J lost 3 bases, and 6 bases stayed unmatched. This CDR3 comprises 15 residues. In DNA, the CDR3 is TGTGCCAGCAGCTTGGGGACAGGGACCCTCTACGAGCAGTACTTC. Translating gives CASSLGTGTLYEQYF. The variable domain in full, completed from reference TRBV7-8 and TRBJ2-7, reads GAGVSQSPRYKVAKRGQDVALRCDPISGHVSLFWYQQALGQGPEFLTYFQNEAQLDKSGLPSDRFFAERPEGSVSTLKIQRTQQEDSAVYLCASSLGTGTLYEQYFGPGTRLTVT.

As DNA, the CDR3 is TGTGCCAGCAGTTGGGACCATCAGCCCCAGCATTTT. This codes for CASSWDHQPQHF. J is TRBJ1-5 and V is TRBV12-3 or TRBV12-4, with a weak D call TRBD1 (5 bases). Deletions cut 4 bases from V and 5 bases from J, with 6 bases between. The CDR3 runs 12 residues.

The chain links TRBV4-3 to TRBJ1-4; D remains unclear. V lost 0 bases and J 5 bases, leaving 13 bases between the germline ends. Germline values: CDR1 LGHNA, CDR2 YSLEER. This CDR3 comprises 16 residues. CDR3 protein: CASSQDLWRQNEKLFF. CDR3 sequence (DNA): TGCGCCAGCAGCCAAGATCTTTGGAGGCAGAATGAAAAACTGTTTTTT.

This sequence joins TRBV19 and TRBJ2-6, with 7 bases lining up with TRBD1. The CDR3 totals 16 residues. Trimming removed 5 bases from V and 3 bases from J; junction bases left unmatched: 7. CDR1 is LNHDA and CDR2 is SQIVND in the germline V gene (reference sequence). The CDR3 spells CASSPWDSHGANVLTF. In DNA form, the CDR3 reads TGTGCCAGTAGTCCTTGGGACAGTCATGGGGCCAACGTCCTGACTTTC. Filled out from reference TRBV19 and TRBJ2-6, the complete variable domain reads DGGITQSPKYLFRKEGQNVTLSCEQNLNHDAMYWYRQDPGQGLRLIYYSQIVNDFQKGDIAEGYSVSREKKESFPLTVTSAQKNPTAFYLCASSPWDSHGANVLTFGAGSRLTVL.

This clone showed up just a few times. The chain has TRBV4-2 and TRBJ2-3; D might be TRBD2 (6 bases). V was clipped by 3 bases and J by 5 bases, with 18 bases between them. Looked up from germline, CDR1 is LGHNA and CDR2 is YNFKEQ. The CDR3 sequence is 16 residues long. This CDR3 is CASSQSLRDSGDTQYF. Here the CDR3 DNA reads TGTGCCAGCAGCCAGTCCCTCCGGGACTCCGGAGATACGCAGTATTTT.